This TCR beta chain was retrieved from a study of response to subunit inactivated influenza vaccine. General study results and limits: Each seasonal flu vaccination may recruit only limited new T cells, authors suggested.

In TCRdb, the RT-PCR reads were re-called with MiXCR into one record per CDR3 protein. The sample has about 570,000 distinct CDR3 sequences, approximately 12% seen once. In germline, CDR1 is MRHNA, CDR2 SNTAGT. The CDR3 is 14 residues long. Trimming removed 6 bases at V and 0 bases at J, with 11 bases between. Remarks on this clonotype: The antigen is unknown.

The sample here was PBMCs from blood, taken on the day of vaccination. This sequence originates from a man aged 45-65 years who received an inactivated influenza vaccine. The chain recombines TRBV6-4 with TRBJ1-1; no clear D gene. CDR3: CASSLDNMNTEAFF. The CDR3 DNA reads TGTGCCAGCAGCCTTGACAACATGAACACTGAAGCTTTCTTT.